Listed below are T cell receptor beta chains from one sample, sequenced in a study of metastatic and nonmetastatic thyroid tumors. With MiXCR, TCRdb reprocessed the PCR reads. The sample holds tens of thousands of clones, over 9.5% seen once. Sequenced: blood. Receptors were obtained from a female donor with papillary thyroid cancer or a benign thyroid nodule (not recorded which). Some clones in this sample may be carry-over from other donors' samples. Both conserved end residues are part of each CDR3. A D gene is named only where the DNA matches it firmly. Expanded clones get a size class; other rows say once, few or many, or leave the size out.

>TRBJ2-3|TRBD2|TRBV4-1|many|19
TGCGCCAGCAGCCAAGTGGCCGGTCGGGGGGGAGCGAACACAGATACGCAGTATTTT
CASSQVAGRGGANTDTQYF
>TRBJ2-7|TRBD2|TRBV7-6|.|15
TGTGCCAGCAGCACAGGGACTAGAGGGACCTACGAGCAGTACTTC
CASSTGTRGTYEQYF
>TRBJ2-5|.|TRBV19|many|14
TGTGCCAGTAGTACGTGGACTGACGGGGAGACCCAGTACTTC
CASSTWTDGETQYF
>TRBJ1-1|.|TRBV29-1|many|13
TGCAGCGCCCGGGGGCTAATGAACACTGAAGCTTTCTTT
CSARGLMNTEAFF
>TRBJ2-7|TRBD2|TRBV28|many|17
TGTGCCAGCAGCCCTTCTATTAGCGGGAGGGCGACCTACGAGCAGTACTTC
CASSPSISGRATYEQYF
>TRBJ2-5|.|TRBV7-3|many|13
TGTGCCAGCAGCTTAATACAGCAAGAGACCCAGTACTTC
CASSLIQQETQYF
>TRBJ1-5|.|TRBV20-1|many|12
TGCAGTGCTAGAGATCGGAATCAGCCCCAGCATTTT
CSARDRNQPQHF
>TRBJ2-3|TRBD2|TRBV11-2|many|16
TGTGCCAGCAGGCCGCCCTTTGCGGGAGGTTCAGATACGCAGTATTTT
CASRPPFAGGSDTQYF
>TRBJ1-2|.|TRBV20-1|few|10
TGCAGTAAACCTAACTATGGCTACACCTTC
CSKPNYGYTF
>TRBJ2-1|.|TRBV11-2|.|15
TGTGCCAGCAGGACTATCGGGATCTCCTACAATGAGCAGTTCTTC
CASRTIGISYNEQFF
>TRBJ2-2|TRBD1|TRBV6-1|many|15
TGTGCCAGCAGTGAAGGACAGGGCGCCAGCGGGGAGCTGTTTTTT
CASSEGQGASGELFF
>TRBJ2-7|.|TRBV12-3/TRBV12-4|.|11
TGTGCCAGCAGTGAATACTACGAGCAGTACTTC
CASSEYYEQYF
>TRBJ2-5|.|TRBV5-1|many|15
TGCGCCAGCAGCTTGGTCGGGTATTCCCAAGAGACCCAGTACTTC
CASSLVGYSQETQYF
>TRBJ2-5|TRBD2|TRBV4-1|many|15
TGCGCCAGCAGCCAAGGAGCGGGAGTGAGAGAGACCCAGTACTTC
CASSQGAGVRETQYF
>TRBJ2-3|.|TRBV11-2|.|16
TGTGCCAGCAGCCCTGGACACGGAACTAGCACAGATACGCAGTATTTT
CASSPGHGTSTDTQYF
>TRBJ1-6|TRBD1|TRBV6-1|.|14
TGTGCCAGCATCATGGACAGGGCTAATTCACCCCTCCACTTT
CASIMDRANSPLHF
>TRBJ2-2|TRBD1|TRBV9|many|15
TGTGCCAGCAGCGGCCGACAGGGGGGGATCGGGGAGCTGTTTTTT
CASSGRQGGIGELFF
>TRBJ2-2|.|TRBV29-1|.|13
TGCAGCGTCGAACTGCCCTACACCGGGGAGCTGTTTTTT
CSVELPYTGELFF
>TRBJ1-5|.|TRBV7-2|many|13
TGTGCCAGCAGCTCCCCGCCTAATCAGCCCCAGCATTTT
CASSSPPNQPQHF
>TRBJ2-1|TRBD2|TRBV5-1|many|13
TGCGCCAGCAGCGGGACTAGTCATAATGAGCAGTTCTTC
CASSGTSHNEQFF
>TRBJ1-1|.|TRBV28|many|15
TGTGCCAGCAGCCCCCCCAAAGGGTTAGGGTCTGAAGCTTTCTTT
CASSPPKGLGSEAFF
>TRBJ1-3|.|TRBV4-1|.|15
TGCGCCAGCAGCCAAGATACGAGCTCTGGAAACACCATATATTTT
CASSQDTSSGNTIYF
>TRBJ1-2|.|TRBV18|many|14
TGTGCCAGCTCACCACAGGGACGTCCCTATGGCTACACCTTC
CASSPQGRPYGYTF
>TRBJ1-2|TRBD1|TRBV3-1|many|19
TGTGCCAGCAGCCCCCAACAGGGGGGGCGTGGGGGGGGAAAAGGAGGCTACACCTTC
CASSPQQGGRGGGKGGYTF
>TRBJ1-4|.|TRBV15|many|14
TGTGCCACCAGCAGAGGGGGGGCTGGAGAAAAACTGTTTTTT
CATSRGGAGEKLFF
>TRBJ2-7|.|TRBV9|many|11
TGTGCCAGCAGCGTAGACGCGGAGCAGTACTTC
CASSVDAEQYF
>TRBJ2-7|TRBD2|TRBV2|many|15
TGTGCCAGCAGTGAACGACTAGCGGCCGTCTACGAGCAGTACTTC
CASSERLAAVYEQYF
>TRBJ2-5|TRBD1|TRBV24-1|once|17
TGTGCCACCAGTGCGGTCGGGACAGGGGGCCCGACAGAGACCCAGTACTTC
CATSAVGTGGPTETQYF
>TRBJ2-3|.|TRBV6-2/TRBV6-3|many|17
TGTGCCAGCAGTTACTCCCCTCCGGGGTACGGCACAGATACGCAGTATTTT
CASSYSPPGYGTDTQYF
>TRBJ1-5|TRBD1|TRBV3-1|many|14
TGTGCCAGCAGCCGACAGGGGGTTCGGCAGCCCCAGCATTTT
CASSRQGVRQPQHF
>TRBJ1-2|TRBD1|TRBV12-3/TRBV12-4|many|14
TGTGCCAGCAGTTTCGAGACAGGGACTCACAGCTACACCTTC
CASSFETGTHSYTF
>TRBJ1-5|TRBD1|TRBV4-2|.|18
TGTGCCAGCAGCCAAGAGACAGGGCCGGGGGATAGTATTCAGCCCCAGCATTTT
CASSQETGPGDSIQPQHF
>TRBJ1-1|TRBD1|TRBV7-2|many|14
TGTGCCAGCAGCTTTGACAGGGGGGACACTGAAGCTTTCTTT
CASSFDRGDTEAFF
>TRBJ2-5|TRBD1|TRBV19|few|13
TGTGAAACTTCCGGGACAGGGGGGGAGACCCAGTACTTC
CETSGTGGETQYF
>TRBJ1-3|.|TRBV9|many|16
TGTGCCAGCGGCGAAGGGTCAAATCTCAACCAAAACACCATATATTTT
CASGEGSNLNQNTIYF
>TRBJ2-3|.|TRBV19|many|16
TGTGCCAGTAGTATTGGGTGGGGTACTAGCACAGATACGCAGTATTTT
CASSIGWGTSTDTQYF
>TRBJ2-1|TRBD1|TRBV5-1|many|15
TGCGCCAGCAGCCCCGACAGGGCCTCCTACAATGAGCAGTTCTTC
CASSPDRASYNEQFF